The 13 T cell receptor beta chains presented below share a single source sample, sequenced in a study of blood T cell repertoires in COVID-19. Here immunoSEQ multiplex PCR was the method, and the copy in TCRdb shows in-frame clones only, minus some. Of some 180,000 clones in the sample, over 75% were seen once. Input material: peripheral blood. The receptors originated from an elderly woman with active or convalescent COVID-19.

The chain recombines TRBV4-2 with TRBJ1-1, with D perhaps matching TRBD1 (6 bases). CDR1 LGHNA and CDR2 YNFKEQ come from the germline V gene. The CDR3 covers 13 residues. V dropped 4 bases and J dropped 10 bases, with 16 bases sitting between them. The CDR3 DNA follows: TGTGCCAGCAGCCCCCTCGGGACACGTCGAGCTTTCTTT. Protein sequence: CASSPLGTRRAFF.

This chain joins TRBV30 and TRBJ1-1, with D possibly being TRBD1 (6 bases). CDR3 length: 13 amino acids. Germline V lookup: CDR1 GTSNPN, CDR2 SVGIG (reference sequence). V shed 5 bases and J shed 9 bases, with 19 bases lying between them. The CDR3 here is CAWEGQLPGQAFF. CDR3 DNA: TGTGCCTGGGAAGGACAGCTCCCGGGTCAAGCTTTCTTT. Full variable domain (rest looked up from reference TRBV30 and TRBJ1-1): SQTIHQWPATLVQPVGSPLSLECTVEGTSNPNLYWYRQAAGRGLQLLFYSVGIGQISSEVPQNLSASRPQDRQFILSSKKLLLSDSGFYLCAWEGQLPGQAFFGQGTRLTVV.

The chain couples TRBV18 to TRBJ1-4; 8 bases are a match to TRBD1. CDR3 length equals 13 residues. Per the germline V gene, CDR1 is KGHSH and CDR2 is LQKENI. The V and J ends lost 8 bases and 7 bases, in that order; junction bases with no gene match: 6. The chain's CDR3 is CASEDREGEKLFF. The CDR3 nucleotides read TGTGCCAGCGAGGACAGGGAGGGTGAAAAACTGTTTTTT.

The J gene is TRBJ1-6, the V gene TRBV11-2; TRBD1 matches at 8 bases. V lost 2 bases and J lost 6; bases outside the gene matches: 6. This CDR3 has 16 residues. The germline V gene has CDR1 SGHAT and CDR2 FQNNGV. The CDR3 protein is CASSLSAGGSNSPLHF. The CDR3 bases are TGTGCCAGCAGCTTATCTGCAGGGGGCAGTAATTCACCCCTCCACTTT.

The chain is built from TRBV27 and TRBJ2-2; no definite D call. The CDR3 totals 15 residues. Germline values: CDR1 MNHEY, CDR2 SMNVEV (reference sequence). With 7 bases removed from V and 5 bases from J, the gap between germline ends came to 17 bases. CDR3 bases: TGTGCCAGCAATCTAGGTGCCCCGGGTACCGGGGAGCTGTTTTTT. It translates to CASNLGAPGTGELFF.

The J gene is TRBJ2-2, the V gene TRBV30; D uncertain. The CDR3 is 13 amino acids. Germline-derived CDR1 and CDR2 are GTSNPN and SVGIG (reference sequence). Trimming took off 0 bases at V and 1 base at J, with 3 bases between the two ends. DNA of the CDR3: TGTGCCTGGAGTGTACTGAACACCGGGGAGCTGTTTTTT. Its translation: CAWSVLNTGELFF.

The chain is built from TRBV6-4 and TRBJ2-2; possible D gene TRBD2, 5 bases. Trimming cost V 8 bases and J 5 bases, with 15 bases left between them. Germline CDR1 MRHNA, CDR2 SNTAGT. There are 14 residues in the CDR3. CDR3: CASGTGSRTGELFF. The DNA of the CDR3 is TGTGCCAGCGGAACGGGAAGCCGGACCGGGGAGCTGTTTTTT.

The CDR3 spells CASSPRTGMYNSPLHF. The CDR3 DNA is TGTGCCAGCAGCCCAAGGACAGGGATGTATAATTCACCCCTCCACTTT. The chain recombines TRBV9 with TRBJ1-6, with 8 positions matching TRBD1. V was clipped by 4 bases and J by 4 bases; unmatched bases: 7. The CDR3 extends over 16 amino acids. Looked up from germline, CDR1 is SGDLS and CDR2 is YYNGEE.

The chain has TRBV27 and TRBJ1-2; TRBD1 matches at 8 bases. The CDR3 is 13 residues long. The junction had 4 bases not matched to a gene; V was cut back by 6 bases and J by 4 bases. Germline loops: CDR1 MNHEY, CDR2 SMNVEV (reference sequence). The CDR3 sequence is CASRSGGRYGYTF. The CDR3 coding sequence is TGTGCCAGCAGGTCAGGGGGCCGCTATGGCTACACCTTC.

In its sample, this clone was seen a few times. This sequence joins TRBV6-2 or TRBV6-3 and TRBJ1-2; D may be TRBD1 (5 bases). The CDR3 runs 17 residues. Trimming shortened V by 0 bases and J by 4 bases, and 18 bases separated the two germline ends. Germline CDR1 MNHEY, CDR2 SVGEGT. CDR3 loop: CASSYSPSWGSRYGYTF. DNA for the CDR3: TGTGCCAGCAGTTACTCGCCTTCATGGGGCAGTCGCTATGGCTACACCTTC.

V gene TRBV6-2 or TRBV6-3 combines with J gene TRBJ2-5; D perhaps matches TRBD1 (6 bases). The V end was cut by 4 bases, the J end by 3 bases, with 12 bases between. The V gene's germline CDR1 is MNHEY and CDR2 SVGEGT. This CDR3 has 14 residues. CDR3 protein: CASSLGGSEETQYF. The DNA for the CDR3 is TGTGCCAGCAGTTTAGGGGGAAGCGAAGAGACCCAGTACTTC.

The genes are TRBV7-8 and TRBJ2-3; D is undetermined. Germline values: CDR1 SGHVS, CDR2 FQNEAQ. Trimming shortened V by 5 bases and J by 2 bases, and 5 bases separated the two germline ends. This CDR3 comprises 12 residues. CDR3 amino acids: CASSQYTDTQYF. The CDR3 nucleotides are TGTGCCAGCAGCCAATACACAGATACGCAGTATTTT. The entire variable domain, with the rest obtained from reference TRBV7-8 and TRBJ2-3, is as follows: GAGVSQSPRYKVAKRGQDVALRCDPISGHVSLFWYQQALGQGPEFLTYFQNEAQLDKSGLPSDRFFAERPEGSVSTLKIQRTQQEDSAVYLCASSQYTDTQYFGPGTRLTVL.

The chain employs TRBV7-8 and TRBJ2-5, with 9 bases matching TRBD1. J gave up 1 base and V 4 bases, and 4 bases lay outside the gene matches. CDR3 length equals 15 residues. Germline CDR1 SGHVS, CDR2 FQNEAQ. The CDR3 protein is CASSYRTGAQETQYF. In DNA, the CDR3 is TGTGCCAGCAGCTACAGGACAGGGGCCCAAGAGACCCAGTACTTC.